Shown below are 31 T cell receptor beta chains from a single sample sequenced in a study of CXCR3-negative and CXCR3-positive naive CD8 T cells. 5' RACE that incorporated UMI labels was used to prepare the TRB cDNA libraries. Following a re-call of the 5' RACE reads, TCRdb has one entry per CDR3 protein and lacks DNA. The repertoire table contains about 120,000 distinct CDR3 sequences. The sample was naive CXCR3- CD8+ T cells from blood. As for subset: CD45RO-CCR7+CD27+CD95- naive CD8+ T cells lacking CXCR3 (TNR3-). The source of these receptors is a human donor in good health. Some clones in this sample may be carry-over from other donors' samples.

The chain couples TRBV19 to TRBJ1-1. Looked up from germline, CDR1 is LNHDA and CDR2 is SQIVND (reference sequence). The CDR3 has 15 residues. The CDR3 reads CASSIGRSGGTEAFF.

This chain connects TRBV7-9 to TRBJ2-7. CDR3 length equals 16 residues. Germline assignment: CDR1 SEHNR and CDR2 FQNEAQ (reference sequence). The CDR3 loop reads CASSFAQVTLSREQYF. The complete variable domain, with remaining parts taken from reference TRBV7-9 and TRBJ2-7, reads DTGVSQNPRHKITKRGQNVTFRCDPISEHNRLYWYRQTLGQGPEFLTYFQNEAQLEKSRLLSDRFSAERPKGSFSTLEIQRTEQGDSAMYLCASSFAQVTLSREQYFGPGTRLTVT.

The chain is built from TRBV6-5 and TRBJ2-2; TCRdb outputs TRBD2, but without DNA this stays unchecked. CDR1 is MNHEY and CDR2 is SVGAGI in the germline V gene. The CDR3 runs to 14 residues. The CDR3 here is CATHAGTSAGELFF.

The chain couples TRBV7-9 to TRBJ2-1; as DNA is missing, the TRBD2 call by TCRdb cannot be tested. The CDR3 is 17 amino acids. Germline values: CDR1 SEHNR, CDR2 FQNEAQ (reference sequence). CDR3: CASSSRTSGLTYNEQFF.

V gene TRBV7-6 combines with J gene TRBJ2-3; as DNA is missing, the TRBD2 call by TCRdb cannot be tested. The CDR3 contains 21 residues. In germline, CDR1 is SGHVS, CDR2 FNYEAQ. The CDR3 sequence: CASIQDAIIGTSLPRTDTQYF.

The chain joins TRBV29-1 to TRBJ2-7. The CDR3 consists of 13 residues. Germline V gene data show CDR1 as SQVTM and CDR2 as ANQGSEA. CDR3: CSVESQGSYEQYF.

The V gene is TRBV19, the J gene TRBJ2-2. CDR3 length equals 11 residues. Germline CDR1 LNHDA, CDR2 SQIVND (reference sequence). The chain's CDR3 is CASSSAGELFF.

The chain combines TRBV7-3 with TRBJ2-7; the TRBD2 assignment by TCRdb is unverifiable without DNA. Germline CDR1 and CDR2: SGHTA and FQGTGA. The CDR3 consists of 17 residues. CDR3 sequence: CASSLRTSGRSSYEQYF. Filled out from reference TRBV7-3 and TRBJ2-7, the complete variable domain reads GAGVSQTPSNKVTEKGKYVELRCDPISGHTALYWYRQSLGQGPEFLIYFQGTGAADDSGLPNDRFFAVRPEGSVSTLKIQRTERGDSAVYLCASSLRTSGRSSYEQYFGPGTRLTVT.

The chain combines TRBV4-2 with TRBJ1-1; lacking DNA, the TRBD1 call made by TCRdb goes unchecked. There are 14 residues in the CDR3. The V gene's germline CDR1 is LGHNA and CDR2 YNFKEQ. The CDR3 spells CASSPRQKNTEAFF.

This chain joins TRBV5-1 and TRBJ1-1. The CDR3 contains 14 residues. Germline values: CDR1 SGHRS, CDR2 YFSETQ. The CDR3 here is CASSLDRPNTEAFF.

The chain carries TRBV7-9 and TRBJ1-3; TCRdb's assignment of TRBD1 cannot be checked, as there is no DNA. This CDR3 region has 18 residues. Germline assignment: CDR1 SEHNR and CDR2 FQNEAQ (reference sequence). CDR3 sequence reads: CASSHPPGQPFSGNTIYF.

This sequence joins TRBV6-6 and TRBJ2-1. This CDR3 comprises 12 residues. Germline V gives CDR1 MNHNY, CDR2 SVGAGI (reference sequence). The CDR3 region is CASSYSTSEQFF.

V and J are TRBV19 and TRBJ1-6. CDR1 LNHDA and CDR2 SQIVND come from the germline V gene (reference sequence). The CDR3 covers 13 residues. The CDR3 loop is CASSLGRNSPLHF.

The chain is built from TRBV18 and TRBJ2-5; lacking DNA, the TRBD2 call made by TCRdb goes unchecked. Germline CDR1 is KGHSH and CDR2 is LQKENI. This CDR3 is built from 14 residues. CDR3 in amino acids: CASSPVTRPEDQYF.

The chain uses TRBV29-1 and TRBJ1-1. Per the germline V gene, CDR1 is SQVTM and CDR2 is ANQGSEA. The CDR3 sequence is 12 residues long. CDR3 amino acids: CSVWAVSTEAFF.

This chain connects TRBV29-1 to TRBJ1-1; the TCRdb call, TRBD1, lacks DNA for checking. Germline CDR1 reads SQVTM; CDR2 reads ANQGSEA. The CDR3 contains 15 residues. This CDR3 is CSVEAAWTVSNEAFF. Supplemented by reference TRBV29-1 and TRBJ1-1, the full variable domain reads SAVISQKPSRDICQRGTSLTIQCQVDSQVTMMFWYRQQPGQSLTLIATANQGSEATYESGFVIDKFPISRPNLTFSTLTVSNMSPEDSSIYLCSVEAAWTVSNEAFFGQGTRLTVV.

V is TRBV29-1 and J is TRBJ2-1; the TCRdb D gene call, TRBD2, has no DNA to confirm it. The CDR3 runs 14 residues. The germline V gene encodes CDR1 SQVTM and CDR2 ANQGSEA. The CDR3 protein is CSVEIAGAYNEQFF.

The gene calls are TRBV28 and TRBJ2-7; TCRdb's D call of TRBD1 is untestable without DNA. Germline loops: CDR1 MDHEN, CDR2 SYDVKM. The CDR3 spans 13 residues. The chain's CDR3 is CATMTGGVFEQYF. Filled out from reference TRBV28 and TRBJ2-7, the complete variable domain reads DVKVTQSSRYLVKRTGEKVFLECVQDMDHENMFWYRQDPGLGLRLIYFSYDVKMKEKGDIPEGYSVSREKKERFSLILESASTNQTSMYLCATMTGGVFEQYFGPGTRLTVT.

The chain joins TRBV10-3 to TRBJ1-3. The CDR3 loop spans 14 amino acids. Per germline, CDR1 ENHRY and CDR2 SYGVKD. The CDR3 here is CAISETESGNTIYF.

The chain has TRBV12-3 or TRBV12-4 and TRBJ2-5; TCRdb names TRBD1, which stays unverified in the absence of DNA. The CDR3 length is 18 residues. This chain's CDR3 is CASSLGQATSSPQETQYF.

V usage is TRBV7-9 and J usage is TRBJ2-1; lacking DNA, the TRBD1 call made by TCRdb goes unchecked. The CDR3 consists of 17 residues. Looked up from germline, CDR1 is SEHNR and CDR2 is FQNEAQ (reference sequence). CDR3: CASSPTMDRGRYNEQFF.

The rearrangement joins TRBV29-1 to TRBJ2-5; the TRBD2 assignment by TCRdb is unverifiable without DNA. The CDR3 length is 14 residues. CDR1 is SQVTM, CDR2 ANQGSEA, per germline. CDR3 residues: CSVVAWAPQEIQYF.

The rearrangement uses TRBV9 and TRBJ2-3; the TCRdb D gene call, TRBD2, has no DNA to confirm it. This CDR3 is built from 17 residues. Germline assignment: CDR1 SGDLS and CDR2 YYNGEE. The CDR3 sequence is CASSARLAGGLTDTQYF.

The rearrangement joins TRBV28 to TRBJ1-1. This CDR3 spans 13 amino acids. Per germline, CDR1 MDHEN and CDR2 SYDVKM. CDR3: CASSLRQNTEAFF.

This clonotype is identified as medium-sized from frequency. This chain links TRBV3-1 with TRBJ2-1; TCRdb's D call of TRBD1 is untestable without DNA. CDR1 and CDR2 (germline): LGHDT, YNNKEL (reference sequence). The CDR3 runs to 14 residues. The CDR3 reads CASSLAGEYNEQFF.

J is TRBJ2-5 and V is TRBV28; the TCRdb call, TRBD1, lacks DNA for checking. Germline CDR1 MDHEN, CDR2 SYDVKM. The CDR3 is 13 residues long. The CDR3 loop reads CASRTQGGETQYF. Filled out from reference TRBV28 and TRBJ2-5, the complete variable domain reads DVKVTQSSRYLVKRTGEKVFLECVQDMDHENMFWYRQDPGLGLRLIYFSYDVKMKEKGDIPEGYSVSREKKERFSLILESASTNQTSMYLCASRTQGGETQYFGPGTRLLVL.

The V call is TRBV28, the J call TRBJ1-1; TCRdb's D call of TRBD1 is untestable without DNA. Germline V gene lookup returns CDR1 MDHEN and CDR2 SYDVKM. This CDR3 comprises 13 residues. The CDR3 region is CASSYRTGDEAFF.

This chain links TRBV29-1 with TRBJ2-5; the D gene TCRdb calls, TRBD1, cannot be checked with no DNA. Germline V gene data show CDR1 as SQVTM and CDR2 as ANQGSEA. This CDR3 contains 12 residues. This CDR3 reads CSDRDSKETQYF. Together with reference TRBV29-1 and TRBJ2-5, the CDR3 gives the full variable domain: SAVISQKPSRDICQRGTSLTIQCQVDSQVTMMFWYRQQPGQSLTLIATANQGSEATYESGFVIDKFPISRPNLTFSTLTVSNMSPEDSSIYLCSDRDSKETQYFGPGTRLLVL.

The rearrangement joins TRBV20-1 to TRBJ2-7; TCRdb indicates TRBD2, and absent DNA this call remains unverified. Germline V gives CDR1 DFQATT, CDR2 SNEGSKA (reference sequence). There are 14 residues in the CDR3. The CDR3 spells CSVNDEVGDYEQYF.

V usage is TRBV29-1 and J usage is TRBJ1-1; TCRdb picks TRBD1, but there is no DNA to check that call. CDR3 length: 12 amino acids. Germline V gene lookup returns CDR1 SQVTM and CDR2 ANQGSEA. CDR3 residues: CSVGQGNTEAFF.

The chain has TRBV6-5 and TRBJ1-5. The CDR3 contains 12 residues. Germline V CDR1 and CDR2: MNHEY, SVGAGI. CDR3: CATYTWGQPQHF.